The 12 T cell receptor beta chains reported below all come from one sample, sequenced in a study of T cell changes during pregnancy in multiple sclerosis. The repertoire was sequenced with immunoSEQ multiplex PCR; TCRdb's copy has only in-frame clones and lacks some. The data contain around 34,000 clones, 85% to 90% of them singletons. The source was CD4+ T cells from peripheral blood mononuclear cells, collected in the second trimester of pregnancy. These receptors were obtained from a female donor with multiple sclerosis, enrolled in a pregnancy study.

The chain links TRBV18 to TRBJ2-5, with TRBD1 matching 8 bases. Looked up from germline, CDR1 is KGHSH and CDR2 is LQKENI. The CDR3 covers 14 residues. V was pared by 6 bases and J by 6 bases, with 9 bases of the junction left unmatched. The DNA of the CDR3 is TGTGCCAGCTCCCTAGACAGGGGCATCAAGACCCAGTACTTC. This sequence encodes CASSLDRGIKTQYF.

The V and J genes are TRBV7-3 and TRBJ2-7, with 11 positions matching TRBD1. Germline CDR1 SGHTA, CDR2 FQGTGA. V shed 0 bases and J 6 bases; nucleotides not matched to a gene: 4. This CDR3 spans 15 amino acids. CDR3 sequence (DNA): TGTGCCAGCAGCTTAACTCCGGGACAGGGGGGCGAGCAGTACTTC. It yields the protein CASSLTPGQGGEQYF.

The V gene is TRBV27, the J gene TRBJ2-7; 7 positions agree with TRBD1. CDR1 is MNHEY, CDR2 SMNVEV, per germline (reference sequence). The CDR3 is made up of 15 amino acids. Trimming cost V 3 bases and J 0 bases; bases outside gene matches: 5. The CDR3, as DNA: TGTGCCAGCAGTTTGACAGGGTCTTTCTCCTACGAGCAGTACTTC. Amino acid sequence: CASSLTGSFSYEQYF.

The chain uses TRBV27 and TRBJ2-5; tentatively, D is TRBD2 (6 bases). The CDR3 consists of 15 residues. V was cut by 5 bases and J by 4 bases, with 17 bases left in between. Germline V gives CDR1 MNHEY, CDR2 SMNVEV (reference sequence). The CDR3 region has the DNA TGTGCCAGCAGTATAGGGACTCCCCCCGGAGAGACCCAGTACTTC. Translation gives CASSIGTPPGETQYF.

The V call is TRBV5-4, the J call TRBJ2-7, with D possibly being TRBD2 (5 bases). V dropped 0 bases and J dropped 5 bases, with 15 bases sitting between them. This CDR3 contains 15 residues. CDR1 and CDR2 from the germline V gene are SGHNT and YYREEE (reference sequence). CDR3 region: CASSLDGVKVDEQYF. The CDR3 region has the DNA TGTGCCAGCAGCTTGGACGGGGTCAAGGTCGACGAGCAGTACTTC.

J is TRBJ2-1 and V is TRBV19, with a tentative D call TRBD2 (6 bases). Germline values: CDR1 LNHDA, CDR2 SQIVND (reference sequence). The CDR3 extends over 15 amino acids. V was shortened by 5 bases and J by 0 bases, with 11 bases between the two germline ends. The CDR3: CASSLASSSYNEQFF. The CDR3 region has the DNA TGTGCCAGTAGTCTAGCGTCGAGCTCCTACAATGAGCAGTTCTTC.

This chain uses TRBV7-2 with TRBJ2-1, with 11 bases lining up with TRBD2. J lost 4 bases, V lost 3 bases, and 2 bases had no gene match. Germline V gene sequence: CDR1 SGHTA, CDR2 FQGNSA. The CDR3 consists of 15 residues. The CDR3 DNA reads TGTGCCAGCAGCTTGACTAGCGGGGATTACAATGAGCAGTTCTTC. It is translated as CASSLTSGDYNEQFF. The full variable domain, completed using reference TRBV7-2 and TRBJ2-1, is GAGVSQSPSNKVTEKGKDVELRCDPISGHTALYWYRQSLGQGLEFLIYFQGNSAPDKSGLPSDRFSAERTGGSVSTLTIQRTQQEDSAVYLCASSLTSGDYNEQFFGPGTRLTVL.

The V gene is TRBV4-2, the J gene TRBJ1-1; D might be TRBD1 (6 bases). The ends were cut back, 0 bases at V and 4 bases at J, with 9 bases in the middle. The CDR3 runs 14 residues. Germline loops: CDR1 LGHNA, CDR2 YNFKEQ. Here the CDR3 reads CASSQDSRGTEAFF. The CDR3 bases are TGTGCCAGCAGCCAAGATTCCAGGGGCACTGAAGCTTTCTTT.

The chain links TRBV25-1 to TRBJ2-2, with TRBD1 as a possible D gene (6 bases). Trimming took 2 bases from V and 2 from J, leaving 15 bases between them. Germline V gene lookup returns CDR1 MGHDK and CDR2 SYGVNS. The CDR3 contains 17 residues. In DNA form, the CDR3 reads TGTGCCAGCAGTGAACGTATGGGACACCTAAACACCGGGGAGCTGTTTTTT. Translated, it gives CASSERMGHLNTGELFF.

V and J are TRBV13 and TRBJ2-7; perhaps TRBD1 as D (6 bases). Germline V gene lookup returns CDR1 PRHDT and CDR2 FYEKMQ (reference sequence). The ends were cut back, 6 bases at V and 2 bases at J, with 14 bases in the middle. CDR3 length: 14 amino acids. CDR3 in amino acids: CASRSQGKTYEQYF. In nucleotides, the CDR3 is TGTGCCAGCAGGTCACAGGGAAAAACCTACGAGCAGTACTTC.

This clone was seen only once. DNA for the CDR3: TGCGCCAGCAGTTCTACTAGCGGGTTTCGAGAGACCCAGTACTTC. Translating gives CASSSTSGFRETQYF. The chain employs TRBV5-1 and TRBJ2-5; 9 bases agree with TRBD2. The V gene end was trimmed by 5 bases and the J gene end by 4 bases; junction bases not matched to a gene: 9. The CDR3 is 15 residues long. CDR1 and CDR2 from the germline V gene are SGHRS and YFSETQ.

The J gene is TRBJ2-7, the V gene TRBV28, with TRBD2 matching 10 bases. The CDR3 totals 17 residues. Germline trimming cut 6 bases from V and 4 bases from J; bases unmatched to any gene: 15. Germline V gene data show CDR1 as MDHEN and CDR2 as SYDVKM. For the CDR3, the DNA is TGTGCCAGCAGGGGTTTTCGCCTAGCGGGAGAAATTTACGAGCAGTACTTC. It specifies CASRGFRLAGEIYEQYF. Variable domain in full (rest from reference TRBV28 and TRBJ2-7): DVKVTQSSRYLVKRTGEKVFLECVQDMDHENMFWYRQDPGLGLRLIYFSYDVKMKEKGDIPEGYSVSREKKERFSLILESASTNQTSMYLCASRGFRLAGEIYEQYFGPGTRLTVT.